Listed below are T cell receptor beta chains from one sample, sequenced in a study of blood T cell repertoires in COVID-19. The data were produced by immunoSEQ multiplex PCR, yet TCRdb's version contains in-frame clones alone and is incomplete. The table has 220,000 or so clones, over 80% seen once; the top ten hold 6.8%. The sample taken for sequencing was PBMCs or T cells enriched from blood (not recorded which). These receptors came from a middle-aged woman who had recovered from COVID-19. Both conserved end residues are part of each CDR3. Fields, in order: D gene, clone size, V gene, J gene, CDR3 protein, CDR3 DNA. A D gene is named only where the DNA matches it firmly. Clone size appears in some rows only: once, few, many, or a class for an expanded clone.

>TRBD1|.|TRBV14|TRBJ2-7
CASSPQDRGGSGQYF
TGTGCCAGCAGCCCACAGGACAGGGGTGGATCAGGGCAGTACTTC
>TRBD1|.|TRBV2|TRBJ1-1
CASTRQGLNTEAFF
TGTGCCAGCACGCGACAGGGTTTGAACACTGAAGCTTTCTTT
>TRBD2|.|TRBV6-5|TRBJ2-1
CASSYSTSGRDNEQFF
TGTGCCAGCAGTTACTCGACTAGCGGGAGAGACAATGAGCAGTTCTTC
>.|few|TRBV27|TRBJ2-7
CASSLSAGPYEQYF
TGTGCCAGCAGTTTATCCGCAGGCCCGTACGAGCAGTACTTC
>.|.|TRBV6-5|TRBJ1-2
CASSRGEGLGYTF
TGTGCCAGCAGTCGCGGTGAGGGTCTTGGCTACACCTTC
>.|few|TRBV27|TRBJ2-1
CASSQRLTGLGDEQFF
TGTGCCAGCAGTCAACGCCTTACAGGGTTGGGTGATGAGCAGTTCTTC
>TRBD1|.|TRBV9|TRBJ2-2
CASRPGQGYYDTGELFF
TGTGCCAGCAGGCCGGGACAGGGGTACTATGACACCGGGGAGCTGTTTTTT
>.|.|TRBV3-1/TRBV3-2|TRBJ1-5
CASSQGGQGRMDQPQHF
TGTGCCAGCAGCCAAGGGGGGCAGGGAAGGATGGATCAGCCCCAGCATTTT
>.|few|TRBV3-1/TRBV3-2|TRBJ2-5
CASSQVLRGNQETQYF
TGTGCCAGCAGCCAAGTCCTGCGGGGAAACCAAGAGACCCAGTACTTC
>TRBD1|.|TRBV5-1|TRBJ2-7
CASSLVIGTGGTYEQYF
TGCGCCAGCAGCTTGGTAATAGGGACAGGGGGGACCTACGAGCAGTACTTC
>TRBD2|.|TRBV27|TRBJ2-7
CASMGSGSVLGEQYF
TGTGCCAGCATGGGGAGCGGGAGCGTGTTGGGCGAGCAGTACTTC
>.|.|TRBV28|TRBJ1-5
CASSPGTPVQPQHF
TGTGCCAGCAGTCCCGGGACTCCCGTTCAGCCCCAGCATTTT
>TRBD2|.|TRBV5-5|TRBJ2-1
CASSLLLAGGYNEQFF
TGTGCCAGCAGCCTCTTACTAGCGGGAGGTTACAATGAGCAGTTCTTC
>.|few|TRBV21-1|TRBJ1-3
CASSKAGRYRNTIYF
TGTGCCAGCAGCAAAGCGGGCAGGTACCGAAACACCATATATTTT
>TRBD2|few|TRBV7-2|TRBJ2-2
CASSYQQREGPGELFF
TGTGCCAGCAGCTACCAGCAACGGGAGGGCCCCGGGGAGCTGTTTTTT
>.|.|TRBV18|TRBJ1-4
CASSPDREKLFF
TGTGCCAGCTCACCGGACAGAGAAAAACTGTTTTTT
>.|.|TRBV5-1|TRBJ2-2
CASSLEETSTGELFF
TGCGCCAGCAGCTTGGAGGAGACGAGCACCGGGGAGCTGTTTTTT
>.|.|TRBV7-9|TRBJ2-1
CASSLPGSYNEQFF
TGTGCCAGCAGCTTGCCAGGTTCCTACAATGAGCAGTTCTTC
>TRBD2|.|TRBV7-2|TRBJ2-3
CASSPGLVTDTQYF
TGTGCCAGCAGCCCGGGACTAGTAACAGATACGCAGTATTTT
>.|once|TRBV3-1/TRBV3-2|TRBJ2-5
CASSQAPEETQYF
TGTGCCAGCAGCCAAGCCCCCGAAGAGACCCAGTACTTC
>.|.|TRBV9|TRBJ2-3
CASSPRTVSTDTQYF
TGTGCCAGCAGCCCGAGGACAGTCAGCACAGATACGCAGTATTTT
>TRBD1|.|TRBV5-1|TRBJ2-5
CASSPTSVTGGRETQYF
TGCGCCAGCAGTCCGACTTCGGTGACAGGGGGCCGAGAGACCCAGTACTTC
>.|.|TRBV14|TRBJ2-3
CASSQDIAADTQYF
TGTGCCAGCAGCCAAGATATCGCGGCAGATACGCAGTATTTT
>.|.|TRBV3-1/TRBV3-2|TRBJ1-5
CASSQGTGGNQPQHF
TGTGCCAGCAGCCAAGGTACCGGGGGGAATCAGCCCCAGCATTTT
>.|.|TRBV27|TRBJ1-2
CASSLDRLGYGYTF
TGTGCCAGCAGTTTAGACAGGTTAGGCTATGGCTACACCTTC
>TRBD2|.|TRBV10-3|TRBJ2-1
CAISEWQTSGRADEQFF
TGTGCCATCAGTGAGTGGCAAACTAGCGGGAGGGCCGATGAGCAGTTCTTC
>.|.|TRBV5-4|TRBJ2-1
CASSSDMGEQFF
TGTGCCAGCAGCTCAGACATGGGTGAGCAGTTCTTC
>.|.|TRBV3-1/TRBV3-2|TRBJ2-1
CASSQTGTDYNEQFF
TGTGCCAGCAGCCAAACCGGGACTGACTACAATGAGCAGTTCTTC
>.|.|TRBV5-1|TRBJ1-5
CASSLGGRFKHF
TGCGCCAGCAGCTTGGGGGGCAGGTTCAAGCATTTT
>TRBD2|few|TRBV13|TRBJ2-1
CASSLWASGAYNEQFF
TGTGCCAGCAGCTTATGGGCTAGCGGAGCCTACAATGAGCAGTTCTTC
>.|.|TRBV6-6|TRBJ1-2
CASSYSNGGLGYGYTF
TGTGCCAGCAGTTACTCGAATGGAGGGCTCGGCTATGGCTACACCTTC
>TRBD1|.|TRBV27|TRBJ2-2
CASSLFGQGNTGELFF
TGTGCCAGCAGTTTATTCGGACAGGGGAACACCGGGGAGCTGTTTTTT
>.|.|TRBV6-5|TRBJ2-1
CASSPSSGAYNEQFF
TGTGCCAGCAGTCCAAGTAGCGGAGCCTACAATGAGCAGTTCTTC
>.|.|TRBV30|TRBJ1-4
CAWSSLTTNEKLFF
TGTGCCTGGAGTTCGCTAACAACTAATGAAAAACTGTTTTTT
>TRBD2|few|TRBV9|TRBJ2-3
CASSLSGSSDTQYF
TGTGCCAGCAGCTTGAGCGGGAGTTCGGATACGCAGTATTTT
>.|.|TRBV10-3|TRBJ1-3
CAISESSVGNTIYF
TGTGCCATCAGTGAGTCGAGCGTTGGAAACACCATATATTTT
>.|.|TRBV19|TRBJ2-3
CASSEGQITDTQYF
TGTGCCAGTAGTGAAGGACAGATCACAGATACGCAGTATTTT
>.|.|TRBV6-5|TRBJ1-5
CASSYGVGDQPQHF
TGTGCCAGCAGTTACGGTGTGGGAGATCAGCCCCAGCATTTT
>TRBD2|.|TRBV4-1|TRBJ2-1
CASRRLAGYNEQFF
TGCGCCAGCAGGAGGCTAGCGGGGTACAATGAGCAGTTCTTC
>TRBD2|.|TRBV11-3|TRBJ2-1
CASSNRWTSGMENEQFF
TGTGCCAGCAGCAACCGATGGACTAGCGGGATGGAGAATGAGCAGTTCTTC
>TRBD2|.|TRBV3-1/TRBV3-2|TRBJ2-7
CASSRLAGGPGEQYF
TGTGCCAGCAGTCGACTAGCGGGAGGGCCGGGGGAGCAGTACTTC
>TRBD1|once|TRBV7-9|TRBJ1-2
CASSLGGQGGHGYTF
TGTGCCAGCAGCTTAGGGGGACAGGGCGGCCATGGCTACACCTTC
>TRBD2|.|TRBV2|TRBJ2-7
CASRILAGGGEQYF
TGTGCCAGCAGGATTCTAGCGGGAGGGGGCGAGCAGTACTTC